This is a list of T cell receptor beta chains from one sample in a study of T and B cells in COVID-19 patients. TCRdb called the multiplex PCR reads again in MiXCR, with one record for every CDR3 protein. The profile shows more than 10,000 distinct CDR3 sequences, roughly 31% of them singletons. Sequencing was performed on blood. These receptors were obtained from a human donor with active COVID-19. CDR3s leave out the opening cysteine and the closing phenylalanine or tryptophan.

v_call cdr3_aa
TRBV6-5 ASSYSPQGNQPQH
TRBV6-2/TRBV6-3 ASSSFSGGSSYNEQF
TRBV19 ASSAAGGTYNEQF
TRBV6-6 ASSQSGPLLREKLF
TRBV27 ASSLRGRNEQF
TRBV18 ASSPATGGGLAKNIQY
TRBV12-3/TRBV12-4 ASSLAGARDEQF
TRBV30 AWSPPRSRVNTEAF
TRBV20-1 SARDRMGGRADTQY
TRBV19 ASSRRGLIEAF
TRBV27 ASSLGTGSNQPQH
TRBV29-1 SVSHGQGAAIYEQY
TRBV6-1 ASTRGQGRNYT
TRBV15 ATSIGGYGTDTQY
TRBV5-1 ASSLASDLGYT
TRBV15 ATSRGRAENGYT
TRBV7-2 ASSLVGQGDTGELF
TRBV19 ASSIGTGEYEQY
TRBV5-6 ASSWTGGVEKLF
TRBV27 ASSYGTEYGYT
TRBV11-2 ARSLPPLRGSTDTQY
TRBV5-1 ASSLDLTSTDTQY
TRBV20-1 SARFGQADSLLF
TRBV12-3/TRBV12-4 ASSPPGPLRGEQF
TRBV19 ASSYGEGLGSPLH
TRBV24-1 ATSDRTGTEAF
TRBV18 ASSYEGTRNQPQH
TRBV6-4 ASTVTRCGQVDEGGEQY
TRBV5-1 ASSAGTGGSNQPQH
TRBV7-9 ASSLGQGNTNYGYT
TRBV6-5 ASSYSTFYEQY
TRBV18 ASSPPALRGGTGEQF
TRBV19 ASSMRGDRSDTQY
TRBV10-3 AIRNTGTEAF
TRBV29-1 SSSGSSSTDTQY
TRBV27 ASREGSNGYT
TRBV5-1 ASSLVRLQRYNEQF
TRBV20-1 SARGGGEDSAF
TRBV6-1 ASSTLDSPPYNEQF
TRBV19 ASSIARGGDNEQF
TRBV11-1 ANQAQNTGELF
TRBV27 ASSLGTSGGTQYNNEQF
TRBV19 ASSHRDRVQQPQH
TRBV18 ASSPLDELGNTIY
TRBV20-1 SARDLVHEQF
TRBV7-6 ASSSFTGRNSPLH
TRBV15 ATSRGLAGNTDTQY
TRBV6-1 ASGTATNYGYT
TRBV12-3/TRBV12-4 ASTWGQGSNQPQH
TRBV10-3 AINGEFGEKLF
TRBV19 ASNSGTGKASNTGELF
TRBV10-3 AISERGGGTQY
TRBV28 ASSVSGAGWFGYT
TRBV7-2 ASQTSGPVSTQY
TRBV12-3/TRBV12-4 ASSPTVGYGYT